This T cell receptor beta chain is drawn from a study of identifying expanded T cells in peripheral blood. This CDR3 contains 13 residues. V was cut by 5 bases and J by 2 bases, with 9 bases left in between. The germline gives CDR1 SEHNR, CDR2 FQNEAQ (reference sequence). The protocol was immunoSEQ multiplex PCR, while the TCRdb copy is restricted to in-frame clones and leaves out a portion. The sample contains approximately 57,000 clones, 89% of which appear only once. The receptor comes from a person aged 18 to 75 in good health. The sequenced material came from blood. The rearrangement uses TRBV7-9 and TRBJ1-2; no definite D call. CDR3 sequence (DNA): TGTGCCAGCAGCCCCGACAAAAACTATGGCTACACCTTC. It specifies CASSPDKNYGYTF. The full variable domain, in which reference TRBV7-9 and TRBJ1-2 provide the parts outside the CDR3, is DTGVSQNPRHKITKRGQNVTFRCDPISEHNRLYWYRQTLGQGPEFLTYFQNEAQLEKSRLLSDRFSAERPKGSFSTLEIQRTEQGDSAMYLCASSPDKNYGYTFGSGTRLTVV.